A single sample is the source of the 5 T cell receptor beta chains below, sequenced in a study of blood T cell repertoires in COVID-19. Libraries were prepared by immunoSEQ multiplex PCR; TCRdb keeps only in-frame clonotypes and omits some of them. The sample includes roughly 280,000 clones, roughly nine tenths seen only once; the top ten take more than 1.5%. Source material: PBMCs or T cells enriched from blood (not recorded which). The receptor source for this set is a woman aged 60 to 75 who had recovered from COVID-19.

This clone was detected only a few times. The V gene is TRBV7-2, the J gene TRBJ2-7; possibly TRBD2 for D (6 bases). Germline loops: CDR1 SGHTA, CDR2 FQGNSA. The CDR3 covers 14 residues. The ends were cut back, 3 bases at V and 0 bases at J, with 9 bases in the middle. The CDR3 region has the DNA TGTGCCAGCAGCTTGGAGGGGTTCTCCTACGAGCAGTACTTC. Translation gives CASSLEGFSYEQYF.

The chain is built from TRBV3-1 (or the pseudogene TRBV3-2) and TRBJ2-7; no reliable D call. Germline-derived CDR1 and CDR2 are LGHDT and YNNKEL (reference sequence). The V end lost 0 bases, the J end lost 6 bases, and 6 bases lay between the germline ends. The CDR3 consists of 12 residues. The CDR3 here is CASSQDRFEQYF. CDR3 DNA: TGTGCCAGCAGCCAAGATCGGTTCGAGCAGTACTTC.

The J gene is TRBJ2-1, the V gene TRBV6-8, with 9 nucleotides matching TRBD2. The germline CDR1 and CDR2 sequences are MNHGY and SAAAGT. This CDR3 is built from 16 residues. V shed 6 bases, J shed 6 bases, and the junction held 12 bases outside the gene matches. Here the CDR3 reads CASRTLQRGVRNEQFF. Written as DNA, the CDR3 is TGTGCCAGCAGGACCCTCCAGCGGGGGGTACGCAATGAGCAGTTCTTC.

The J gene is TRBJ2-2, the V gene TRBV27; D is uncertain. The CDR3 loop spans 13 amino acids. The germline V gene has CDR1 MNHEY and CDR2 SMNVEV (reference sequence). The V end was cut by 5 bases, the J end by 2 bases, with 6 bases between. DNA for the CDR3: TGTGCCAGCAGTATACATAACACCGGGGAGCTGTTTTTT. Translated, it gives CASSIHNTGELFF.

CDR3 in amino acids: CASSLRTGMVGELFF. CDR3 coding DNA: TGTGCCAGCAGCTTACGGACAGGGATGGTGGGGGAGCTGTTTTTT. V is TRBV7-8 and J is TRBJ2-2; TRBD1 matches 8 bases. The CDR3 runs 15 residues. The V and J ends lost 2 bases and 8 bases, in that order; junction bases with no gene match: 7. Germline CDR1 and CDR2: SGHVS and FQNEAQ. Combining the CDR3 with reference TRBV7-8 and TRBJ2-2 gives the whole variable domain GAGVSQSPRYKVAKRGQDVALRCDPISGHVSLFWYQQALGQGPEFLTYFQNEAQLDKSGLPSDRFFAERPEGSVSTLKIQRTQQEDSAVYLCASSLRTGMVGELFFGEGSRLTVL.